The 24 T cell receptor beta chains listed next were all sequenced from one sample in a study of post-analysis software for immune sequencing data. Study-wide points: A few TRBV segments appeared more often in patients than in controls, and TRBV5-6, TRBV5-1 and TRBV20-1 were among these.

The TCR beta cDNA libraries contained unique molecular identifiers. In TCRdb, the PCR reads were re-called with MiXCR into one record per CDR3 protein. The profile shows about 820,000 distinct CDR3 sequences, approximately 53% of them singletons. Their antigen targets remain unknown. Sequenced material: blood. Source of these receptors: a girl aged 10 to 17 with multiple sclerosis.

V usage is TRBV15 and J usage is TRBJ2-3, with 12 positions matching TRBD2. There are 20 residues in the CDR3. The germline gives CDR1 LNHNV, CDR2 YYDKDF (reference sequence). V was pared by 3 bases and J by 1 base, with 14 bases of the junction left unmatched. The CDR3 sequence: CATSSGESMTSGGRTDTQYF. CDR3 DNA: TGTGCCACCAGCAGTGGGGAATCTATGACTAGCGGGGGCCGCACAGATACGCAGTATTTT.

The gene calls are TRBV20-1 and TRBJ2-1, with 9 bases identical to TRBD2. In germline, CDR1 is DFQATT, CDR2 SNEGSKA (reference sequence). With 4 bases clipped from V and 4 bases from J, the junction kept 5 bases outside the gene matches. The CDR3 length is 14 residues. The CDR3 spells CSAKSGGNYNEQFF. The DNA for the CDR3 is TGCAGTGCTAAAAGCGGGGGGAATTACAATGAGCAGTTCTTC.

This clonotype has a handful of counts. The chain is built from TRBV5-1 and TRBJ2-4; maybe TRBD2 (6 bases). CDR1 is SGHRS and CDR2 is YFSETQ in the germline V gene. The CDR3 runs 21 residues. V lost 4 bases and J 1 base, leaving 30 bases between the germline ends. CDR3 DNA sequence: TGCGCCAGCAGCCAGGGTTCTAGCGCAGTGACAACTCCTAGCGCCAAAAACATTCAGTACTTC. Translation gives CASSQGSSAVTTPSAKNIQYF.

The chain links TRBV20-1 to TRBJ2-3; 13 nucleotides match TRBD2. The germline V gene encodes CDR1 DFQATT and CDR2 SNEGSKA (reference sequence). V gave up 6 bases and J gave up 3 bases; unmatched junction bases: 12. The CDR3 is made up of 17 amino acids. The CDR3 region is CSATDTGTSGITDTQYF. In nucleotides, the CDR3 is TGCAGTGCCACAGACACCGGGACTAGCGGGATAACAGATACGCAGTATTTT.

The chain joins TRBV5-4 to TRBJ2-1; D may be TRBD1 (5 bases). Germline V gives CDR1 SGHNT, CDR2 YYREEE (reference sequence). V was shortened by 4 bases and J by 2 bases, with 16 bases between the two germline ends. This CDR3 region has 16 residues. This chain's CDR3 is CASSRRTRAAYNEQFF. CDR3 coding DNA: TGTGCCAGCAGCCGAAGGACAAGGGCAGCCTACAATGAGCAGTTCTTC.

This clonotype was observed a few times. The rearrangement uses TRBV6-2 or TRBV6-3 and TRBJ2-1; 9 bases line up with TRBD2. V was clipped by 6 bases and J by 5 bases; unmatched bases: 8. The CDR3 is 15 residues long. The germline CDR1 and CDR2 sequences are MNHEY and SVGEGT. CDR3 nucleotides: TGTGCCAGCAGAAGCGGGGGGATCCAGGACAATGAGCAGTTCTTC. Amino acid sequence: CASRSGGIQDNEQFF.

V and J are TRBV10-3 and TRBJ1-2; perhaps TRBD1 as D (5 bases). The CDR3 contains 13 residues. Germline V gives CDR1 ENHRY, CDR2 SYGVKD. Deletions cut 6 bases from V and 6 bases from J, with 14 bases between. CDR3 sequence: CAIRRTPGDGYTF. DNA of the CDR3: TGTGCCATCAGGAGGACTCCGGGGGATGGCTACACCTTC.

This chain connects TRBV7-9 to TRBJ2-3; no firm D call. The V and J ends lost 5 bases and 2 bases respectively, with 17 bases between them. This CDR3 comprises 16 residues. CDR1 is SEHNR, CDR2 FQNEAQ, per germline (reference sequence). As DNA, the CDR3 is TGTGCCAGCAGCATCCCACCAGGCCGCCCCACAGATACGCAGTATTTT. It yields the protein CASSIPPGRPTDTQYF.

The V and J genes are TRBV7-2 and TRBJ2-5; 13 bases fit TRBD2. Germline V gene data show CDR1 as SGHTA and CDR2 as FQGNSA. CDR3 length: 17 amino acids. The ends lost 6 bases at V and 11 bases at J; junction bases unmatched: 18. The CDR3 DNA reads TGTGCCAGCAGGGACGGCACTAGCGGGAGGGCTTACAATGAGCAGTACTTC. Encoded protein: CASRDGTSGRAYNEQYF.

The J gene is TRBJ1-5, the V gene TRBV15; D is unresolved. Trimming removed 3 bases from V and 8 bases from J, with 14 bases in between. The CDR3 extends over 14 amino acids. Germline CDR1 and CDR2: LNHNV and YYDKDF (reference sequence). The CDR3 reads CATSRVEVSEPQHF. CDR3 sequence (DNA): TGTGCCACCAGCAGGGTTGAGGTGTCCGAGCCCCAGCATTTT. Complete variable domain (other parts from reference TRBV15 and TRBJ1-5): DAMVIQNPRYQVTQFGKPVTLSCSQTLNHNVMYWYQQKSSQAPKLLFHYYDKDFNNEADTPDNFQSRRPNTSFCFLDIRSPGLGDTAMYLCATSRVEVSEPQHFGDGTRLSIL.

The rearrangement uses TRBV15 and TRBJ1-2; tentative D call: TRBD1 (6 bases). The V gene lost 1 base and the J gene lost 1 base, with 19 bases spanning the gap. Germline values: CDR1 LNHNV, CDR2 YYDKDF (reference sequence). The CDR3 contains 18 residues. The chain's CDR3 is CATSRAYRDTEHNYGYTF. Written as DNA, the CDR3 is TGTGCCACCAGCAGAGCATACAGGGATACCGAGCATAACTATGGCTACACCTTC.

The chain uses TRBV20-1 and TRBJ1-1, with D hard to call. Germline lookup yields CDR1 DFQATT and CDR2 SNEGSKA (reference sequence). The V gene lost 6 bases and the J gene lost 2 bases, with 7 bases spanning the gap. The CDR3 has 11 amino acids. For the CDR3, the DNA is TGCAGTGCATCTGGAAACACTGAAGCTTTCTTT. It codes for CSASGNTEAFF.

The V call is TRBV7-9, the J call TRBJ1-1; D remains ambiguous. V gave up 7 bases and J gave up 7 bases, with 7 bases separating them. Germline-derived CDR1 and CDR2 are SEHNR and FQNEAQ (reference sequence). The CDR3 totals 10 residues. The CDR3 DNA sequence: TGTGCCAGCACCCCAATTGAAGCTTTCTTT. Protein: CASTPIEAFF.

CDR3 DNA sequence: TGTGCCAGCAGCCAGCTGACTAGCACAGATACGCAGTATTTT. As protein: CASSQLTSTDTQYF. This chain connects TRBV7-2 to TRBJ2-3; D unclear. CDR3 length equals 14 residues. V shed 5 bases and J shed 0 bases, with 9 bases lying between them. Germline V gene lookup returns CDR1 SGHTA and CDR2 FQGNSA.

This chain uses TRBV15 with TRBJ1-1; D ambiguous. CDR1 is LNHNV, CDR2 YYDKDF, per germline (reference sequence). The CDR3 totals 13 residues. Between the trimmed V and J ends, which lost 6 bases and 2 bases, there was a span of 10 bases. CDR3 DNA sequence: TGTGCCACCAGTGGGTACACAAACACTGAAGCTTTCTTT. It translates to CATSGYTNTEAFF. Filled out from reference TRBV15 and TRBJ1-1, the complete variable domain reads DAMVIQNPRYQVTQFGKPVTLSCSQTLNHNVMYWYQQKSSQAPKLLFHYYDKDFNNEADTPDNFQSRRPNTSFCFLDIRSPGLGDTAMYLCATSGYTNTEAFFGQGTRLTVV.

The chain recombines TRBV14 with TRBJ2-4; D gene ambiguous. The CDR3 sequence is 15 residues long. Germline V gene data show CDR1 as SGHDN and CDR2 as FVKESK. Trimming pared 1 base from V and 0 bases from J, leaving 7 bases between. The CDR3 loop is CASSQARLAKNIQYF. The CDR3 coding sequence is TGTGCCAGCAGCCAAGCCCGACTAGCCAAAAACATTCAGTACTTC. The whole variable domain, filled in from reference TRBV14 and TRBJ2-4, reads EAGVTQFPSHSVIEKGQTVTLRCDPISGHDNLYWYRRVMGKEIKFLLHFVKESKQDESGMPNNRFLAERTGGTYSTLKVQPAELEDSGVYFCASSQARLAKNIQYFGAGTRLSVL.

Here the CDR3 reads CASSLQDSGQPQHF. The CDR3 DNA follows: TGTGCCAGCAGTTTACAGGATTCTGGTCAGCCCCAGCATTTT. The chain couples TRBV12-3 or TRBV12-4 to TRBJ1-5; D gene ambiguous. The CDR3 contains 14 residues. V lost 2 bases, J lost 6 bases, and 11 bases lay in between.

CDR3 loop: CASSLEGVMGNEQFF. The CDR3 DNA is TGCGCCAGCAGCTTGGAGGGAGTAATGGGAAATGAGCAGTTCTTC. This chain links TRBV5-1 with TRBJ2-1; possibly TRBD2 for D (5 bases). The CDR3 length is 15 residues. Trimming took 0 bases from V and 7 from J, leaving 14 bases between them. Germline V lookup: CDR1 SGHRS, CDR2 YFSETQ.

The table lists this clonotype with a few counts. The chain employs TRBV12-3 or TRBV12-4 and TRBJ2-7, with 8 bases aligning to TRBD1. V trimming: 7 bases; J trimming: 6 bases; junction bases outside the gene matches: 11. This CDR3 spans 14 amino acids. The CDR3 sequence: CASTWGQAPGEQYF. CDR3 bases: TGTGCCAGCACCTGGGGACAGGCCCCCGGCGAGCAGTACTTC.

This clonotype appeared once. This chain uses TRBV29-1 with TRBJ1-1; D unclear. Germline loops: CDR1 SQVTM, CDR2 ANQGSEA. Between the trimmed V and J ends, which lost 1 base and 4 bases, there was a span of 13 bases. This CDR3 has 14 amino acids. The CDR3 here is CSVEGRLMSTEAFF. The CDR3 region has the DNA TGCAGCGTTGAAGGCCGACTAATGAGCACTGAAGCTTTCTTT. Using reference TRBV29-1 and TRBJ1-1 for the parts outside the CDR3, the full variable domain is SAVISQKPSRDICQRGTSLTIQCQVDSQVTMMFWYRQQPGQSLTLIATANQGSEATYESGFVIDKFPISRPNLTFSTLTVSNMSPEDSSIYLCSVEGRLMSTEAFFGQGTRLTVV.

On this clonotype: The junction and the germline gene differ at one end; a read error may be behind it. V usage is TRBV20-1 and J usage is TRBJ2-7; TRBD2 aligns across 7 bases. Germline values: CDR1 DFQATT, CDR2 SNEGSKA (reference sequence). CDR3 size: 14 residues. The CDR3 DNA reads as TGCGGTGCCAGACGAGCGGGAAGCTCCTACGAGCAGTACTTC. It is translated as CGARRAGSSYEQYF.

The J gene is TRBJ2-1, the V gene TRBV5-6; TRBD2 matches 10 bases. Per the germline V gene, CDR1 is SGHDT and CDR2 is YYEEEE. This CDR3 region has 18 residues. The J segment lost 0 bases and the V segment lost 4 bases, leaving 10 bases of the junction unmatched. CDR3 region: CASSTERGGTSSYNEQFF. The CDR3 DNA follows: TGTGCCAGCAGCACTGAGCGGGGGGGTACCAGCTCCTACAATGAGCAGTTCTTC.

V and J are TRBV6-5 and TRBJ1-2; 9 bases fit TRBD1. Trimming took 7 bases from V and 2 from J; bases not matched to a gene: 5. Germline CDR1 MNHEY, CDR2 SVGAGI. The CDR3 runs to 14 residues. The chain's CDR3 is CASKKGQGNYGYTF. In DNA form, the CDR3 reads TGTGCCAGCAAGAAGGGACAGGGAAACTATGGCTACACCTTC.

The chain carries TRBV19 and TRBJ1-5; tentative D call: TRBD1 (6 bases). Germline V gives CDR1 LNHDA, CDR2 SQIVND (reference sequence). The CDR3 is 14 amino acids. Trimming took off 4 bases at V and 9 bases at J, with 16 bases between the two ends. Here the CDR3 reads CASSTRTDNGPQHF. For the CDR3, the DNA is TGTGCCAGTAGTACTAGGACAGACAATGGGCCCCAGCATTTT.